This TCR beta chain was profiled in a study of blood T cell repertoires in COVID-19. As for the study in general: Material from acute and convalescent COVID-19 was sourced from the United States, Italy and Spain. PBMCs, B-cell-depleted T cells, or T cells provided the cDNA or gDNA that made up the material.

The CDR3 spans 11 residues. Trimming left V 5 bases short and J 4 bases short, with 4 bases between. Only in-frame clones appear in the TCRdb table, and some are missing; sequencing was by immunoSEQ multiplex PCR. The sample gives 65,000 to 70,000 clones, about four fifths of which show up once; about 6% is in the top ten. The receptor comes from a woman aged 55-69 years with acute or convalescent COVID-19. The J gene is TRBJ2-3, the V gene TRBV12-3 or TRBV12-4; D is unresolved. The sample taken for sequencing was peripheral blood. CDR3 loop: CASSPADTQYF. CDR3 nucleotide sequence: TGTGCCAGCAGTCCCGCAGATACGCAGTATTTT.